The rows below give T cell receptor beta chains drawn from one sample of a study of Graves' ophthalmopathy and Graves' hyperthyroidism. MiXCR, run by TCRdb on the multiplex PCR reads, gives a single entry per CDR3 protein. The sample lists around 40,000 distinct CDR3 sequences, 52% occurring once. Material: peripheral blood. These receptors were obtained from an adult man with Graves' ophthalmopathy. Both conserved end residues are part of each CDR3. The order of the fields is V gene, J gene, clone size, D gene, CDR3 protein, CDR3 DNA. D genes are given only for firm matches. Expanded clones get a size class; other rows say once, few or many, or leave the size out.

>TRBV20-1|TRBJ2-1|.|TRBD1
CSVGTGSYNEQFF
TGCAGTGTCGGGACAGGGTCGTACAATGAGCAGTTCTTC
>TRBV14|TRBJ1-2|.|.
CASSQDRVQRQAF
TGTGCCAGCAGCCAAGACCGGGTGCAACGGCAAGCTTTC
>TRBV3-1|TRBJ2-1|many|TRBD2
CASSQKRGARQFF
TGTGCCAGCAGCCAGAAGCGGGGGGCACGGCAGTTCTTC
>TRBV10-2|TRBJ2-1|.|TRBD2
CASSLGLAGLEQFF
TGCGCCAGCAGTCTGGGACTAGCGGGCCTTGAGCAGTTCTTC
>TRBV20-1|TRBJ2-5|.|.
CSAGVGGSETQYF
TGCAGTGCCGGAGTGGGGGGCTCGGAGACCCAGTACTTC
>TRBV2|TRBJ1-4|.|TRBD1
CASRDNRGDEKLFF
TGTGCCAGCAGAGATAACAGGGGCGACGAAAAACTGTTTTTT
>TRBV7-6|TRBJ2-3|.|.
CASSPRDTNSTDTQYF
TGTGCCAGCAGCCCAAGGGACACGAATAGCACAGATACGCAGTATTTT
>TRBV7-9|TRBJ2-4|.|TRBD1
CASSARQGMNIQYF
TGTGCCAGCAGCGCCCGACAGGGGATGAACATTCAGTACTTC
>TRBV7-8|TRBJ2-3|.|.
CASSRGSLSTDTQYF
TGTGCCAGCAGCCGGGGGAGTTTGAGCACAGATACGCAGTATTTT
>TRBV29-1|TRBJ1-6|.|.
CSPDLFQDSPLHF
TGCAGCCCTGATTTGTTCCAGGATTCACCCCTCCACTTT
>TRBV15|TRBJ1-5|.|.
CATGETHSENQPQHF
TGTGCCACCGGGGAGACACACTCAGAGAATCAGCCCCAGCATTTT
>TRBV7-8|TRBJ1-4|many|TRBD1
CASRGGRGLKEKLFF
TGTGCCAGCCGGGGGGGAAGGGGGCTGAAGGAAAAACTGTTTTTT
>TRBV25-1|TRBJ1-4|few|.
CASSVGQWNEKLFF
TGTGCCAGCAGTGTCGGACAGTGGAATGAAAAACTGTTTTTT
>TRBV29-1|TRBJ2-3|.|TRBD1
CSVGTGGTDTQYF
TGCAGCGTTGGGACAGGGGGCACAGATACGCAGTATTTT
>TRBV5-8|TRBJ2-5|many|.
CASSGGTVQETQYF
TGTGCCAGCAGCGGAGGGACAGTCCAAGAGACCCAGTACTTC
>TRBV5-1|TRBJ1-2|many|.
CASSRGGGNYGYTF
TGCGCCAGCAGCAGAGGGGGGGGTAACTATGGCTACACCTTC
>TRBV6-1|TRBJ2-5|.|TRBD1
CATQRDRGTQYF
TGTGCCACCCAAAGGGACAGGGGGACCCAGTACTTC
>TRBV5-1|TRBJ2-1|.|TRBD2
CASSLGLAGGLGNEQFF
TGCGCCAGCAGCTTGGGACTAGCGGGGGGGCTGGGCAATGAGCAGTTCTTC
>TRBV15|TRBJ2-7|.|TRBD2
CATSIASGSYEQYF
TGTGCCACCAGTATTGCTAGCGGTTCCTACGAGCAGTACTTC
>TRBV2|TRBJ1-3|.|.
CASSEGAGNTIYF
TGTGCCAGCAGTGAAGGGGCTGGAAACACCATATATTTT
>TRBV5-1|TRBJ2-3|once|.
CASSLVRESTGDTQYF
TGCGCCAGCAGCTTGGTTAGGGAGAGCACCGGTGATACGCAGTATTTT
>TRBV7-2|TRBJ1-1|many|.
CASSTRVRAGGVRGTEAFF
TGTGCCAGCAGCACTAGGGTTCGGGCGGGCGGGGTCAGGGGCACTGAAGCTTTCTTT
>TRBV28|TRBJ2-3|many|.
CASSNLGSTDTQYF
TGTGCCAGCAGTAACCTAGGGAGCACAGATACGCAGTATTTT
>TRBV4-2|TRBJ2-7|many|TRBD2
CASSQDLAGSYEQYF
TGTGCCAGCAGCCAAGATCTAGCGGGCTCCTACGAGCAGTACTTC
>TRBV24-1|TRBJ2-1|.|TRBD2
CATSDLGTSGVGLNEQFF
TGTGCCACCAGTGATCTAGGGACTAGCGGGGTGGGTTTGAATGAGCAGTTCTTC
>TRBV20-1|TRBJ1-5|many|.
CSARDRRGNQPQHF
TGCAGTGCTAGAGATCGGAGAGGGAATCAGCCCCAGCATTTT
>TRBV6-5|TRBJ2-7|.|.
CASSSRDITYEQYF
TGTGCCAGCAGTTCCCGGGACATCACATACGAGCAGTACTTC
>TRBV20-1|TRBJ1-1|.|TRBD1
CSAFGVAGQQNTEALF
TGCAGTGCTTTTGGGGTAGCGGGACAGCAAAACACTGAAGCTCTCTTT
>TRBV4-2|TRBJ1-1|many|.
CASSQPTEVANTEAFF
TGTGCCAGCAGCCAGCCGACCGAGGTCGCTAACACTGAAGCTTTCTTT
>TRBV10-3|TRBJ2-2|.|TRBD2
CAIRGSGGPSAGELFF
TGTGCCATCAGGGGGAGCGGGGGGCCCTCAGCCGGGGAGCTGTTTTTT
>TRBV7-9|TRBJ1-4|few|.
CASSFSDSYNEKLFF
TGTGCCAGCAGCTTCTCGGACAGTTATAATGAAAAACTGTTTTTT
>TRBV5-6|TRBJ1-2|many|.
CASSSGDYGYTF
TGTGCCAGCAGCTCGGGAGACTATGGCTACACCTTC
>TRBV5-1|TRBJ2-1|.|TRBD2
CASSPGPSGRWNEQFF
TGCGCCAGCAGCCCTGGGCCTAGCGGGAGATGGAATGAGCAGTTCTTC
>TRBV20-1|TRBJ1-2|many|TRBD1
CSARDGRTGATRGYTF
TGCAGTGCTAGAGATGGTAGGACAGGGGCAACGAGGGGCTACACCTTC
>TRBV7-6|TRBJ2-1|once|.
CASSLAEDGSGRRYNEQFF
TGTGCCAGCAGCTTAGCGGAGGATGGTAGCGGCCGACGATACAATGAGCAGTTCTTC
>TRBV28|TRBJ2-7|many|.
CASSFPGTGPLSYEQYF
TGTGCCAGCAGTTTTCCCGGGACGGGGCCCCTTTCCTACGAGCAGTACTTC
>TRBV25-1|TRBJ2-2|.|.
CASSDFGNTGELFF
TGTGCCAGCAGTGATTTCGGGAACACCGGGGAGCTGTTTTTT